A selection of T cell receptor beta chains follows, all from one sample in a study of blood T cells in healthy people across ages. In TCRdb, the 5' RACE reads were re-called with MiXCR into one record per CDR3 protein. Of 650,000 to 900,000 distinct CDR3 sequences listed, around two thirds are singletons. Specimen: blood. The receptors originated from a man aged 25-45 years in good health. Both conserved end residues are part of each CDR3. The D gene is left open where the match is weak. Size tells how often a clone was seen (once, few, many) or the class of an expanded clone, and some rows leave it out.

.,TRBJ2-5,.,TRBV6-1,TGTGCCAGCAGAGGGAACCACAATGAGCAGTACTTC,CASRGNHNEQYF
TRBD1,TRBJ2-4,.,TRBV6-6,TGTGCCAGCAGAGACCAACAGGGGCTAGCCAAAAACATTCAGTACTTC,CASRDQQGLAKNIQYF
.,TRBJ2-1,.,TRBV29-1,TGCAGCCAGTGGAGTAACAATGAGCAGTTCTTC,CSQWSNNEQFF
TRBD2,TRBJ2-3,.,TRBV5-5,TGTGCCAGCAGCCGACTCATAGCGGGGGGGAGGGATACGCAGTATTTT,CASSRLIAGGRDTQYF
TRBD1,TRBJ2-7,.,TRBV29-1,TGCAGCGTAGAGACAGGGGTGGGCTCCTACGAGCAGTACTTC,CSVETGVGSYEQYF
.,TRBJ2-2,.,TRBV25-1,TGTGCCAGCAGTGACGGGGGAGGTACCGGGGAGCTGTTTTTT,CASSDGGGTGELFF
.,TRBJ1-6,.,TRBV5-1,TGCGCCAGCACCCAGTCTCCGGCGGGTTCTACCTCACCCCTCCACTTT,CASTQSPAGSTSPLHF
TRBD2,TRBJ2-1,.,TRBV12-5,TGTGCTAGTGGTTTGGAACCGGGACTAGAAACGAACAATGAGCAGTTCTTC,CASGLEPGLETNNEQFF
TRBD1,TRBJ1-5,few,TRBV20-1,TGCAGTGCTAGAGCGAATTTGGGGACAGGGGTAGGAGGCAATCAGCCCCAGCATTTT,CSARANLGTGVGGNQPQHF
.,TRBJ1-4,.,TRBV7-8,TGTGCCAGCAGCTCGTCCCCAAAGGGGTGGGGGTGGAGACTGTTTTTT,CASSSSPKGWGWRLFF
.,TRBJ1-1,few,TRBV7-2,TGTGCCAGCAGCACCTACCTGGGTGAAGCTTTCTTT,CASSTYLGEAFF
.,TRBJ2-5,.,TRBV2,TGTGCCAGCAGCAAACCGGGACACCTAAGGGAGACCCAGTACTTC,CASSKPGHLRETQYF
.,TRBJ2-5,.,TRBV28,TGTGCCAGCAGTTTGTCCCTACCGGACGAGACCCAGTACTTC,CASSLSLPDETQYF
TRBD1,TRBJ2-1,.,TRBV28,TGTGCCAGCAGTTTGTGGACAGGGATTTCCAATGAGCAGTTCTTC,CASSLWTGISNEQFF
TRBD2,TRBJ2-3,.,TRBV4-3,TGCGCCAGCAGCCAAGAAAGGCTAGCGGGGGGGCCGAGCACAGATACGCAGTATTTT,CASSQERLAGGPSTDTQYF
TRBD2,TRBJ2-5,.,TRBV5-1,TGCGCCAGCAGCTTGACTAGCGGGGGCCCACCGGGAGAGACCCAGTACTTC,CASSLTSGGPPGETQYF
TRBD2,TRBJ2-7,few,TRBV28,TGTGCCAGCAGCCAGGTCCTCCTAGCGGGGGTCTCCTACGAGCAGTACTTC,CASSQVLLAGVSYEQYF
.,TRBJ1-6,.,TRBV7-2,TGTGCCAGCAGGTCAGGGGAGGGGATGCGAAATTCACCCCTCCACTTT,CASRSGEGMRNSPLHF
.,TRBJ2-7,few,TRBV15,TGTGCCACCAGCAGACCACAGGGTTACGAGCAGTACTTC,CATSRPQGYEQYF
.,TRBJ1-5,.,TRBV5-1,TGCGCCAGCAGCGAAGGGGGGTCGGGCAATCAGCCCCAGCATTTT,CASSEGGSGNQPQHF
.,TRBJ2-7,.,TRBV20-1,TGCAGTGCCTCAAAGGGATCCTACGAGCAGTACTTC,CSASKGSYEQYF
.,TRBJ2-2,.,TRBV20-1,TGCAGTGCTAGAGCCCCTAGTTGGGGCACCGGGGAGCTGTTTTTT,CSARAPSWGTGELFF
.,TRBJ2-1,few,TRBV7-9,TGTGCCAGCAGCTTAGATTTTACTAGTTACAATGAGCAGTTCTTC,CASSLDFTSYNEQFF
.,TRBJ2-3,few,TRBV13,TGTGCCAGCAGCGTGAGCCTGGATACGCAGTATTTT,CASSVSLDTQYF
.,TRBJ1-2,once,TRBV12-3/TRBV12-4,TGTGCCAGCAGTTTGAGCCCTGACAGCTACACCTTC,CASSLSPDSYTF
.,TRBJ1-2,.,TRBV12-3/TRBV12-4,TGTGCCAGCAGTTTTCGCGGGCTAACCTATGGCTACACCTTC,CASSFRGLTYGYTF
.,TRBJ2-3,.,TRBV9,TGTGCCAGCAGCGTGGAAGTACTTTTGAGCACAGATACGCAGTATTTT,CASSVEVLLSTDTQYF
.,TRBJ1-6,.,TRBV4-2,TGTGCCAGCAGCCAAGATTCGGGATCACCCCTCCACTTT,CASSQDSGSPLHF
TRBD2,TRBJ2-1,.,TRBV20-1,TGCAGTGCTATCACAGTTGCGGGGGGGTACAATGAGCAGTTCTTC,CSAITVAGGYNEQFF
TRBD2,TRBJ2-5,few,TRBV20-1,TGCAGTGCTAGTCCCGGGACTAGCGGCGTTTGGGGTGAGACCCAGTACTTC,CSASPGTSGVWGETQYF
.,TRBJ2-5,.,TRBV6-2/TRBV6-3,TGTGCCAGCAGTAGGTTGGGAGAGACCCAGTACTTC,CASSRLGETQYF
.,TRBJ2-6,few,TRBV29-1,TGCAGCGTGTACTCCAGGGGAAGTGGGGCCAACGTCCTGACTTTC,CSVYSRGSGANVLTF
.,TRBJ2-5,.,TRBV29-1,TGCAGCGTTGAAAGAGCAGGAAGGGAGACCCAGTACTTC,CSVERAGRETQYF
.,TRBJ1-2,.,TRBV9,TGTGCCAGCAGCGTAGCCCGGGACAATGGAAACTATGGCTACACCTTC,CASSVARDNGNYGYTF
.,TRBJ2-7,many,TRBV15,TGTGCCACCAGCAGAGATCGGTCCGGATACGAGCAGTACTTC,CATSRDRSGYEQYF
TRBD1,TRBJ1-1,once,TRBV6-4,TGTGCCAGCAGACCCCAAGGACAGGGGGCTGATGAAGCTTTCTTT,CASRPQGQGADEAFF
.,TRBJ1-1,.,TRBV30,TGTGCCTGGATCGCTTTGGGGAACACTGAAGCTTTCTTT,CAWIALGNTEAFF
.,TRBJ1-2,few,TRBV9,TGTGCCAGCAGCGTAGAAGGGGCTACTAACTATGGCTACACCTTC,CASSVEGATNYGYTF